The 27 T cell receptor beta chains below come from one sample, sequenced in a study of vaccination and CD4 T cells after COVID-19. Cultured CD4+ T-cell DNA underwent Oncomine TCR Beta short-read sequencing. Via MiXCR, TCRdb re-called the PCR reads, giving one row per CDR3 protein. Found here are about 20,000 distinct CDR3 sequences, 45% to 70% of them singletons; the top ten hold roughly 7%. These receptors have no identified antigens. The treatment was: 10-day PBMC culture with coronavirus spike peptide pools or control peptides (ViraFEST assay). The material sequenced was CD4+ T cells from blood, cultured in vitro. These receptor sequences come from a human donor who had recovered from COVID-19.

This chain joins TRBV10-3 and TRBJ2-5; TRBD1 matches at 9 bases. The V and J ends lost 11 bases and 5 bases, in that order; junction bases with no gene match: 6. This CDR3 is 12 amino acids long. Per germline, CDR1 ENHRY and CDR2 SYGVKD. CDR3 nucleotide sequence: TGTGCCGCACAGGGGGCTTCTGAGACCCAGTACTTC. This translates into CAAQGASETQYF.

J is TRBJ2-1 and V is TRBV2; perhaps TRBD2 as D (7 bases). The V gene lost 11 bases and the J gene lost 7 bases, with 21 bases spanning the gap. Germline CDR1 reads SNHLY; CDR2 reads FYNNEI. CDR3 size: 14 residues. CDR3 DNA: TGTGCCTCACGAGGGGGGGCAAACACGAATGAGCAGTTCTTC. It codes for CASRGGANTNEQFF.

The chain couples TRBV20-1 to TRBJ1-5, with D unclear. The CDR3 consists of 12 residues. Germline lookup yields CDR1 DFQATT and CDR2 SNEGSKA (reference sequence). Trimming cost V 2 bases and J 1 base, with 3 bases left between them. The CDR3 sequence is CSARNSNQPQHF. The CDR3 DNA follows: TGCAGTGCTAGAAACAGCAATCAGCCCCAGCATTTT.

The CDR3 loop reads CASSLESYGYTF. CDR3 coding DNA: TGTGCCAGCAGCTTAGAATCCTATGGCTACACCTTC. J is TRBJ1-2 and V is TRBV5-6; no clear D. Per germline, CDR1 SGHDT and CDR2 YYEEEE. V was pared by 2 bases and J by 4 bases, with 6 bases between. The CDR3 loop spans 12 amino acids.

The chain uses TRBV20-1 and TRBJ1-5; D ambiguous. The CDR3 covers 15 residues. Germline CDR1 is DFQATT and CDR2 is SNEGSKA (reference sequence). V gave up 1 base and J gave up 1 base, with 11 bases separating them. The CDR3 region is CSARVEDGSNQPQHF. CDR3 DNA sequence: TGCAGTGCTAGAGTTGAGGATGGCAGCAATCAGCCCCAGCATTTT.

In this sample, this clonotype turned up a few times. The chain employs TRBV6-1 and TRBJ2-2; no clear D. The CDR3 is made up of 14 amino acids. Germline CDR1 MNHNS, CDR2 SASEGT. Trimming shortened V by 4 bases and J by 2 bases, and 8 bases separated the two germline ends. The DNA of the CDR3 is TGTGCCAGCAGTGGAGTAGTAAACACCGGGGAGCTGTTTTTT. Its translation is CASSGVVNTGELFF.

The chain links TRBV5-1 to TRBJ1-1; tentative D call: TRBD1 (6 bases). V gave up 0 bases and J gave up 5 bases, with 11 bases separating them. This CDR3 has 14 amino acids. Germline CDR1 is SGHRS and CDR2 is YFSETQ. The chain's CDR3 is CASSLGPQGTEAFF. The CDR3 nucleotides read TGCGCCAGCAGCTTGGGGCCCCAGGGGACTGAAGCTTTCTTT.

The genes are TRBV11-2 and TRBJ1-2, with no clear D. The CDR3 totals 13 residues. Between the trimmed V and J ends, which lost 5 bases and 8 bases, there was a span of 15 bases. Germline CDR1 is SGHAT and CDR2 is FQNNGV. The CDR3 protein is CASSLTREMGYTF. The CDR3 nucleotides read TGTGCCAGCAGCCTAACGAGGGAGATGGGCTACACCTTC.

The CDR3 sequence: CASGGYTEAFF. The CDR3 DNA sequence: TGTGCCAGCGGAGGATACACTGAAGCTTTCTTT. The rearrangement joins TRBV6-2 or TRBV6-3 to TRBJ1-1; the D is unclear. Germline assignment: CDR1 MNHEY and CDR2 SVGEGT. Trimming took off 8 bases at V and 3 bases at J, with 7 bases between the two ends. This CDR3 has 11 amino acids.

This clonotype occurred once. The V and J genes are TRBV29-1 and TRBJ2-3; 7 bases agree with TRBD2. This CDR3 contains 13 residues. Germline values: CDR1 SQVTM, CDR2 ANQGSEA. With 4 bases clipped from V and 4 bases from J, the junction kept 5 bases outside the gene matches. CDR3 DNA: TGCAGCGTTGCGAGCGGGACCGCAGATACGCAGTATTTT. Translating it yields CSVASGTADTQYF.

The rearrangement uses TRBV7-2 and TRBJ2-3; 14 bases are shared with TRBD2. The CDR3 spans 16 residues. Germline trimming cut 5 bases from V and 6 bases from J; bases unmatched to any gene: 7. Per germline, CDR1 SGHTA and CDR2 FQGNSA. For the CDR3, the DNA is TGTGCCAGCAGCGACCGACTAGCGGGAGGGATGGATACGCAGTATTTT. Translation gives CASSDRLAGGMDTQYF.

The J gene is TRBJ2-3, the V gene TRBV25-1; D uncertain. CDR1 is MGHDK and CDR2 is SYGVNS in the germline V gene. This CDR3 spans 12 amino acids. V lost 4 bases and J lost 4, with 6 bases in between. CDR3 nucleotides: TGTGCCAGCAGTGTCACGTCAGATACGCAGTATTTT. This translates into CASSVTSDTQYF.

This clonotype qualifies as medium-sized (0.01 to 0.1%). The gene calls are TRBV7-9 and TRBJ1-1, with a tentative D call TRBD1 (5 bases). CDR3 size: 15 residues. CDR1 and CDR2 (germline): SEHNR, FQNEAQ (reference sequence). V was shortened by 3 bases and J by 3 bases, with 14 bases between the two germline ends. The CDR3, as DNA: TGTGCCAGCAGCTTGGGGGACCGAGCGGACACTGAAGCTTTCTTT. Protein product: CASSLGDRADTEAFF.

The gene calls are TRBV6-4 and TRBJ1-2, with a tentative D call TRBD1 (5 bases). CDR1 is MRHNA, CDR2 SNTAGT, per germline. Trimming stripped 6 bases from V and 3 bases from J, with 14 bases between. The CDR3 covers 14 residues. In DNA form, the CDR3 reads TGTGCCAGCAGCCCCGGTAGGGGAGACTATGGCTACACCTTC. Translating it yields CASSPGRGDYGYTF.

This clonotype was recorded once. The rearrangement joins TRBV19 to TRBJ2-2; 12 bases are shared with TRBD2. The length of the CDR3 is 16 residues. The V gene's germline CDR1 is LNHDA and CDR2 SQIVND (reference sequence). The V and J ends lost 10 bases and 5 bases, in that order; junction bases with no gene match: 11. The DNA of the CDR3 is TGTGCCACTTCGGGACTAGCGGGCTCGGAAACCGGGGAGCTGTTTTTT. Translated, it gives CATSGLAGSETGELFF.

The CDR3 loop reads CASSPYGAYEQYF. The CDR3 DNA reads as TGTGCCAGCAGCCCGTATGGGGCCTACGAGCAGTACTTC. The J gene is TRBJ2-7, the V gene TRBV7-2, with D uncertain. V lost 5 bases and J lost 2, with 10 bases in between. Germline lookup yields CDR1 SGHTA and CDR2 FQGNSA. This CDR3 comprises 13 residues.

This clonotype was detected only a few times. V is TRBV7-8 and J is TRBJ2-7; no firm D call. Looked up from germline, CDR1 is SGHVS and CDR2 is FQNEAQ. Trimming removed 1 base at V and 0 bases at J, with 10 bases between. The CDR3 has 15 residues. CDR3 DNA sequence: TGTGCCAGCAGCTTAGGTAGGGCCAGCTCCTACGAGCAGTACTTC. Protein sequence: CASSLGRASSYEQYF.

In DNA form, the CDR3 reads TGTGCCAGCAGTCCGGACAACTATGGCTACACCTTC. It is translated as CASSPDNYGYTF. The V gene is TRBV2, the J gene TRBJ1-2; D is uncertain. CDR3 length equals 12 residues. The germline V gene encodes CDR1 SNHLY and CDR2 FYNNEI. Trimming took 5 bases from V and 2 from J, leaving 6 bases between them.

The gene calls are TRBV6-2 or TRBV6-3 and TRBJ2-1; 8 nucleotides agree with TRBD2. The CDR3 runs 14 residues. Germline CDR1 reads MNHEY; CDR2 reads SVGEGT. Unmatched junction bases numbered 5, after V lost 7 bases and J lost 3 bases. The DNA of the CDR3 is TGTGCCAGCAACCCAAGCGGGAGCTACAATGAGCAGTTCTTC. Residues: CASNPSGSYNEQFF.

The rearrangement links TRBV6-1 to TRBJ1-1; D gene uncertain. Trimming took 3 bases from V and 1 from J, leaving 9 bases between them. The CDR3 loop spans 14 amino acids. Per the germline V gene, CDR1 is MNHNS and CDR2 is SASEGT. The CDR3 sequence: CASSETGRNTEAFF. In DNA, the CDR3 is TGTGCCAGCAGTGAGACCGGGAGGAACACTGAAGCTTTCTTT.

This chain connects TRBV7-2 to TRBJ1-2; D gene ambiguous. The V gene lost 0 bases and the J gene lost 2 bases, with 7 bases spanning the gap. The CDR3 runs 14 residues. From germline, CDR1 is SGHTA and CDR2 FQGNSA. The chain's CDR3 is CASSLAPDNYGYTF. The CDR3 nucleotides are TGTGCCAGCAGCTTAGCGCCGGACAACTATGGCTACACCTTC.

The chain links TRBV28 to TRBJ1-3, with D tentatively TRBD1 (5 bases). Trimming shortened V by 8 bases and J by 0 bases, and 17 bases separated the two germline ends. Per germline, CDR1 MDHEN and CDR2 SYDVKM. The CDR3 is 16 residues long. CDR3 residues: CASGRADSLSGNTIYF. CDR3 coding DNA: TGTGCCAGCGGTCGCGCAGACAGCCTCTCTGGAAACACCATATATTTT.

CDR3 bases: TGTGCCAGCACCGATCGTGGCAGGGGGCCGGAGCAGCCCCAGCATTTT. Translating it yields CASTDRGRGPEQPQHF. The rearrangement links TRBV6-1 to TRBJ1-5, with TRBD1 matching over 8 bases. Germline loops: CDR1 MNHNS, CDR2 SASEGT. Unmatched junction bases numbered 15, after V lost 7 bases and J lost 7 bases. The CDR3 totals 16 residues.

The gene calls are TRBV25-1 and TRBJ1-2; D unclear. Per germline, CDR1 MGHDK and CDR2 SYGVNS. V lost 2 bases and J lost 4, with 14 bases in between. This CDR3 comprises 15 residues. CDR3 in amino acids: CASSEHSSGIYGYTF. In DNA, the CDR3 is TGTGCCAGCAGTGAACACTCGTCGGGGATCTATGGCTACACCTTC.

The chain joins TRBV15 to TRBJ2-5; TRBD2 is a possible D gene (5 bases). The CDR3 extends over 16 amino acids. V lost 0 bases and J lost 4, with 15 bases in between. The germline CDR1 and CDR2 sequences are LNHNV and YYDKDF (reference sequence). CDR3 nucleotides: TGTGCCACCAGCAGAGATGCTAACGGAGGCCTAGAGACCCAGTACTTC. It specifies CATSRDANGGLETQYF.

CDR3 region: CASSPRTGVNQPQHF. DNA for the CDR3: TGTGCCAGCAGTCCTAGGACAGGGGTGAATCAGCCCCAGCATTTT. The V gene is TRBV28, the J gene TRBJ1-5, with 9 bases identical to TRBD1. The CDR3 length is 15 residues. Germline V gene data show CDR1 as MDHEN and CDR2 as SYDVKM. Trimming removed 5 bases from V and 4 bases from J; junction bases left unmatched: 6.

The sample holds one count of this clonotype. This sequence joins TRBV7-3 and TRBJ2-7, with 11 bases aligning to TRBD2. The CDR3 has 15 amino acids. Germline CDR1 reads SGHTA; CDR2 reads FQGTGA. With V trimmed by 6 bases and J by 5 bases, 9 bases remained unmatched. The CDR3 here is CASRATSGSIDEQYF. CDR3 DNA: TGTGCCAGCAGAGCTACTAGCGGGAGTATCGACGAGCAGTACTTC.